The 13 T cell receptor beta chains below all came from one sample that was sequenced in a study of response to subunit inactivated influenza vaccine. TCRdb recomputed calls from the RT-PCR reads with MiXCR, one row per CDR3 protein. The sample records about 520,000 distinct CDR3 sequences, around 7.9% being singletons. The specimen comprised PBMCs from blood, sampled less than 30 months after vaccination. The source is a man aged 45-69 years who received an inactivated influenza vaccine.

This clonotype was seen at least ten times. J is TRBJ2-1 and V is TRBV12-3 or TRBV12-4; 11 bases agree with TRBD2. This CDR3 has 15 residues. The ends lost 3 bases at V and 10 bases at J; junction bases unmatched: 8. DNA of the CDR3: TGTGCCAGCAGTTTTAATAGCGGGAGGGCCGGGGAGCAGTTCTTC. Translation gives CASSFNSGRAGEQFF.

The chain uses TRBV20-1 and TRBJ1-6, with D perhaps TRBD1 (5 bases). V lost 6 bases and J lost 4, with 10 bases in between. This CDR3 has 13 residues. Germline CDR1 is DFQATT and CDR2 is SNEGSKA (reference sequence). The CDR3: CSARTSYNSPLHF. The CDR3 DNA follows: TGCAGTGCCAGGACAAGTTATAATTCACCCCTCCACTTT.

The chain employs TRBV29-1 and TRBJ1-2; 12 bases match TRBD1. Germline-derived CDR1 and CDR2 are SQVTM and ANQGSEA. V was pared by 3 bases and J by 7 bases, with 12 bases of the junction left unmatched. There are 16 residues in the CDR3. CDR3 protein: CSVDPTGTGGATGYTF. CDR3 nucleotides: TGCAGCGTTGACCCAACTGGGACAGGGGGCGCGACTGGCTACACCTTC.

V usage is TRBV20-1 and J usage is TRBJ2-5, with D perhaps assigned TRBD1 or TRBD2 (5 bases each). The CDR3 consists of 16 residues. V shed 2 bases and J shed 5 bases, with 21 bases lying between them. Germline lookup yields CDR1 DFQATT and CDR2 SNEGSKA (reference sequence). CDR3 DNA: TGCAGTGCTAGAAGCCGGGACGGCGCCCTCCAGGAGACCCAGTACTTC. This gives the protein CSARSRDGALQETQYF.

J is TRBJ1-1 and V is TRBV5-6; D is ambiguous. The CDR3 length is 15 residues. Germline assignment: CDR1 SGHDT and CDR2 YYEEEE. V lost 3 bases and J lost 6, with 18 bases in between. The CDR3 here is CASSSVQVQVSEAFF. CDR3 DNA: TGTGCCAGCAGCTCAGTCCAGGTTCAGGTCTCTGAAGCTTTCTTT. Supplemented by reference TRBV5-6 and TRBJ1-1, the full variable domain reads DAGVTQSPTHLIKTRGQQVTLRCSPKSGHDTVSWYQQALGQGPQFIFQYYEEEERQRGNFPDRFSGHQFPNYSSELNVNALLLGDSALYLCASSSVQVQVSEAFFGQGTRLTVV.

This clonotype was found a few times. The rearrangement uses TRBV7-6 and TRBJ2-3; 9 nucleotides match TRBD2. This CDR3 has 17 residues. J was trimmed by 3 bases and V by 0 bases; bases with no gene match: 7. Germline CDR1 and CDR2: SGHVS and FNYEAQ. DNA of the CDR3: TGTGCCAGCAGCTTAGCGGAGTCACTAGCGGGTACAGATACGCAGTATTTT. Residues: CASSLAESLAGTDTQYF. The variable domain in full, completed from reference TRBV7-6 and TRBJ2-3, reads GAGVSQSPRYKVTKRGQDVALRCDPISGHVSLYWYRQALGQGPEFLTYFNYEAQQDKSGLPNDRFSAERPEGSISTLTIQRTEQRDSAMYRCASSLAESLAGTDTQYFGPGTRLTVL.

The CDR3 sequence: CASSPSGRGTGELFF. The CDR3 region has the DNA TGTGCCAGCAGTCCCTCCGGCAGGGGGACCGGGGAGCTGTTTTTT. The rearrangement uses TRBV28 and TRBJ2-2, with 7 positions matching TRBD1. Germline lookup yields CDR1 MDHEN and CDR2 SYDVKM. The CDR3 is made up of 15 amino acids. J lost 5 bases, V lost 5 bases, and 8 bases had no gene match. Variable domain in full (rest from reference TRBV28 and TRBJ2-2): DVKVTQSSRYLVKRTGEKVFLECVQDMDHENMFWYRQDPGLGLRLIYFSYDVKMKEKGDIPEGYSVSREKKERFSLILESASTNQTSMYLCASSPSGRGTGELFFGEGSRLTVL.

This clonotype appeared a few times. This rearrangement joins TRBV30 to TRBJ2-1, with D unresolved. The CDR3 totals 14 residues. Trimming pared 5 bases from V and 0 bases from J, leaving 11 bases between. CDR1 and CDR2 (germline): GTSNPN, SVGIG (reference sequence). CDR3 bases: TGTGCCTGGTCGCAAGGGCTCTCCTACAATGAGCAGTTCTTC. This sequence encodes CAWSQGLSYNEQFF.

This clonotype was seen many times. The chain couples TRBV20-1 to TRBJ1-2; a weak D match, TRBD1 (6 bases). This CDR3 is built from 14 residues. V was pared by 5 bases and J by 6 bases, with 19 bases between. In germline, CDR1 is DFQATT, CDR2 SNEGSKA (reference sequence). CDR3 region: CSALLRRGADGYTF. DNA of the CDR3: TGCAGTGCTCTCCTTCGTCGGGGGGCTGATGGCTACACCTTC.

This clonotype occurred a few times. The chain employs TRBV20-1 and TRBJ2-4; D is possibly TRBD1 or TRBD2 (6 bases each). Germline CDR1 and CDR2: DFQATT and SNEGSKA (reference sequence). The V end was cut by 6 bases, the J end by 4 bases, with 22 bases between. The CDR3 has 16 residues. DNA for the CDR3: TGCAGTGCCCCCCTGGGGGGCAGGGCCCAAAAAAACATTCAGTACTTC. Translation gives CSAPLGGRAQKNIQYF.

This clonotype was seen more than once but under ten times. The chain joins TRBV18 to TRBJ2-1, with D perhaps TRBD2 (5 bases). Deletions cut 6 bases from V and 2 bases from J, with 14 bases between. The CDR3 is 15 amino acids. The germline V gene has CDR1 KGHSH and CDR2 LQKENI. CDR3 DNA sequence: TGTGCCAGCTCGCCCTGGACGGGAACCTACAATGAGCAGTTCTTC. Its protein is CASSPWTGTYNEQFF.

This clonotype was recorded a few times. The rearrangement uses TRBV12-3 or TRBV12-4 and TRBJ2-7; TRBD2 agrees at 12 bases. Losses at the gene ends were 7 bases for V and 2 bases for J; bases not matched to a gene: 6. CDR3 length: 15 residues. CDR3 bases: TGTGCCAGCACCCCTGGACTAGCGGGAACCTACGAGCAGTACTTC. Protein product: CASTPGLAGTYEQYF.

The chain uses TRBV5-5 and TRBJ2-5; D remains ambiguous. Germline V gene data show CDR1 as SGHKS and CDR2 as YYEKEE (reference sequence). This CDR3 is built from 15 residues. Trimming pared 1 base from V and 7 bases from J, leaving 17 bases between. CDR3 region: CASSLSRQAHWTQYF. CDR3 nucleotides: TGTGCCAGCAGCTTGTCTCGTCAGGCCCACTGGACCCAGTACTTC. The full variable domain, rest sourced from reference TRBV5-5 and TRBJ2-5, is DAGVTQSPTHLIKTRGQQVTLRCSPISGHKSVSWYQQVLGQGPQFIFQYYEKEERGRGNFPDRFSARQFPNYSSELNVNALLLGDSALYLCASSLSRQAHWTQYFGPGTRLLVL.